These 21 T cell receptor beta chains were sequenced from one sample in a study of OX40 agonist ivuxolimab in advanced cancers. Profiled with immunoSEQ multiplex PCR; TCRdb holds only in-frame clones, not every one. The profile covers tens of thousands of clones, with roughly 85% appearing a single time and approximately 0.6% taken by the ten largest. The source was CD4+ or CD8+ T cells sorted from blood, collected in a trial of the OX40 agonist ivuxolimab. The receptors here all came from an adult with an advanced solid tumor such as melanoma, head and neck, liver or kidney cancer.

The genes are TRBV19 and TRBJ2-3, with D possibly TRBD2 on 6 matching bases. This CDR3 spans 15 amino acids. The germline V gene encodes CDR1 LNHDA and CDR2 SQIVND (reference sequence). The V gene lost 1 base and the J gene lost 6 bases, with 14 bases spanning the gap. The CDR3 spells CASSIGPTSYDTQYF. The CDR3 nucleotides are TGTGCCAGTAGTATAGGCCCGACTAGTTACGATACGCAGTATTTT.

This chain connects TRBV27 to TRBJ2-1, with 9 bases that match TRBD1. This CDR3 spans 18 amino acids. The trim removed 8 bases at V and 0 bases at J, leaving 14 bases unmatched. CDR1 is MNHEY and CDR2 is SMNVEV in the germline V gene (reference sequence). CDR3 loop: CASSQLPGQGPSYNEQFF. Here the CDR3 DNA reads TGTGCCAGCTCACAACTCCCGGGACAGGGTCCCTCCTACAATGAGCAGTTCTTC.

V and J are TRBV28 and TRBJ1-1; D is possibly TRBD1 (5 bases). Trimming stripped 1 base from V and 6 bases from J, with 9 bases between. The CDR3 has 13 amino acids. CDR1 MDHEN and CDR2 SYDVKM come from the germline V gene. Here the CDR3 DNA reads TGTGCCAGCAGTTTATTGGGGACGGCTGAAGCTTTCTTT. Its translation: CASSLLGTAEAFF.

The chain has TRBV9 and TRBJ2-7, with TRBD1 identical over 7 bases. CDR1 is SGDLS, CDR2 YYNGEE, per germline. This CDR3 comprises 13 residues. V shed 3 bases, J shed 2 bases, and the junction held 2 bases outside the gene matches. The CDR3 protein is CASSGDSAYEQYF. Here the CDR3 DNA reads TGTGCCAGCAGCGGGGACAGTGCCTACGAGCAGTACTTC.

CDR3 residues: CAWSVGHYGYTF. Written as DNA, the CDR3 is TGTGCCTGGAGTGTAGGTCATTATGGCTACACCTTC. The rearrangement joins TRBV30 to TRBJ1-2; D remains unclear. The CDR3 consists of 12 residues. In germline, CDR1 is GTSNPN, CDR2 SVGIG (reference sequence). Trimming pared 0 bases from V and 5 bases from J, leaving 7 bases between.

This chain uses TRBV5-1 with TRBJ2-7; 7 bases line up with TRBD1. This CDR3 comprises 15 residues. From germline, CDR1 is SGHRS and CDR2 YFSETQ. V lost 4 bases and J lost 0; bases outside the gene matches: 7. CDR3: CASSPSGTASYEQYF. The CDR3 DNA sequence: TGCGCCAGCAGCCCCTCCGGGACAGCCTCCTACGAGCAGTACTTC.

The chain is built from TRBV7-2 and TRBJ2-3; D tentatively reads TRBD1 or TRBD2 (5 bases each). Germline CDR1 and CDR2: SGHTA and FQGNSA. With 3 bases removed from V and 2 bases from J, the gap between germline ends came to 9 bases. The CDR3 is made up of 14 amino acids. CDR3: CASSFQGDTDTQYF. The CDR3 DNA is TGTGCCAGCAGCTTTCAGGGAGACACAGATACGCAGTATTTT.

This rearrangement joins TRBV5-4 to TRBJ1-6; the D is unclear. Germline V gene data show CDR1 as SGHNT and CDR2 as YYREEE (reference sequence). CDR3 length: 12 amino acids. Trimming pared 4 bases from V and 9 bases from J, leaving 8 bases between. CDR3 nucleotides: TGTGCCAGCAGCAGGGAATCTTCACCCCTCCACTTT. Protein sequence: CASSRESSPLHF.

The rearrangement links TRBV7-2 to TRBJ2-7, with D tentatively TRBD1 (6 bases). The germline V gene encodes CDR1 SGHTA and CDR2 FQGNSA. Between the trimmed V and J ends, which lost 3 bases and 3 bases, there was a span of 9 bases. This CDR3 is built from 13 residues. CDR3 sequence (DNA): TGTGCCAGCAGCTTGGGACACCTCTACGAGCAGTACTTC. As protein: CASSLGHLYEQYF.

The rearrangement joins TRBV4-3 to TRBJ2-3; the match to TRBD2 covers 8 bases. The CDR3 is 15 residues long. V lost 1 base and J lost 4; bases outside the gene matches: 4. From germline, CDR1 is LGHNA and CDR2 YSLEER. This CDR3 is CASSQGVGGADTQYF. The CDR3 DNA sequence: TGCGCCAGCAGCCAAGGGGTCGGGGGGGCAGATACGCAGTATTTT.

This sequence joins TRBV11-2 and TRBJ1-4; a possible D gene is TRBD1 (5 bases). Trimming removed 3 bases from V and 7 bases from J, with 12 bases in between. This CDR3 contains 14 residues. Germline CDR1 and CDR2: SGHAT and FQNNGV. The CDR3 loop reads CASSFGQGGEKLFF. DNA for the CDR3: TGTGCCAGCAGCTTCGGGCAGGGTGGTGAAAAACTGTTTTTT.

V is TRBV29-1 and J is TRBJ2-5, with 10 bases lining up with TRBD2. With V trimmed by 5 bases and J by 2 bases, 11 bases remained unmatched. CDR3 length: 16 residues. CDR1 SQVTM and CDR2 ANQGSEA come from the germline V gene. CDR3 DNA: TGCAGCGTTAGCGATAGGACTAGCGGTCTACAAGAGACCCAGTACTTC. This gives the protein CSVSDRTSGLQETQYF.

This clone appeared a single time. The CDR3 loop reads CASSSDRVAKNIQYF. The CDR3 region has the DNA TGTGCCAGCAGCTCGGACAGGGTAGCCAAAAACATTCAGTACTTC. The chain joins TRBV7-2 to TRBJ2-4, with TRBD1 matching 8 bases. Germline V gene data show CDR1 as SGHTA and CDR2 as FQGNSA. The CDR3 runs to 15 residues. V trimming: 4 bases; J trimming: 0 bases; junction bases outside the gene matches: 2.

The gene calls are TRBV7-2 and TRBJ2-3; TRBD1 is a possible D gene (5 bases). V lost 1 base, J lost 4 bases, and 12 bases lay in between. Looked up from germline, CDR1 is SGHTA and CDR2 is FQGNSA. The CDR3 is 15 amino acids. In nucleotides, the CDR3 is TGTGCCAGCAGCTTAGAGTGGGGCCAGGCAGATACGCAGTATTTT. Its protein is CASSLEWGQADTQYF. The full variable domain, in which reference TRBV7-2 and TRBJ2-3 provide the parts outside the CDR3, is GAGVSQSPSNKVTEKGKDVELRCDPISGHTALYWYRQSLGQGLEFLIYFQGNSAPDKSGLPSDRFSAERTGGSVSTLTIQRTQQEDSAVYLCASSLEWGQADTQYFGPGTRLTVL.

The chain uses TRBV5-1 and TRBJ2-5; D is ambiguous. Deletions cut 7 bases from V and 2 bases from J, with 9 bases between. CDR3 length: 12 amino acids. CDR1 and CDR2 from the germline V gene are SGHRS and YFSETQ. CDR3 DNA: TGCGCCAGCGCTGACTCACAAGAGACCCAGTACTTC. It is translated as CASADSQETQYF. The full variable domain, rest sourced from reference TRBV5-1 and TRBJ2-5, is KAGVTQTPRYLIKTRGQQVTLSCSPISGHRSVSWYQQTPGQGLQFLFEYFSETQRNKGNFPGRFSGRQFSNSRSEMNVSTLELGDSALYLCASADSQETQYFGPGTRLLVL.

This chain links TRBV6-1 with TRBJ2-7; D may be TRBD1 (6 bases). V lost 4 bases, J lost 1 base, and 11 bases lay in between. The CDR3 contains 14 residues. The germline V gene has CDR1 MNHNS and CDR2 SASEGT. The CDR3 here is CASSGFQGSYEQYF. The CDR3 DNA is TGTGCCAGCAGTGGGTTCCAGGGGTCCTACGAGCAGTACTTC.

The V gene is TRBV9, the J gene TRBJ2-7; D remains ambiguous. This CDR3 comprises 12 residues. CDR1 is SGDLS and CDR2 is YYNGEE in the germline V gene. V lost 3 bases to trimming and J lost 4 bases, with 8 bases between them. CDR3 sequence (DNA): TGTGCCAGCAGCGCGCAGGATTACGAGCAGTACTTC. Encoded protein: CASSAQDYEQYF.

V is TRBV5-1 and J is TRBJ2-1, with 7 bases aligning to TRBD2. V was pared by 3 bases and J by 5 bases, with 17 bases of the junction left unmatched. The CDR3 runs to 18 residues. CDR1 SGHRS and CDR2 YFSETQ come from the germline V gene. The CDR3 region is CASSSGRSGQSNNNEQFF. Here the CDR3 DNA reads TGCGCCAGCAGCTCCGGGAGGAGCGGACAATCAAATAACAATGAGCAGTTCTTC.

The rearrangement joins TRBV25-1 to TRBJ2-5; D gene ambiguous. V shed 4 bases and J shed 5 bases, with 17 bases lying between them. Germline loops: CDR1 MGHDK, CDR2 SYGVNS. The CDR3 contains 15 residues. The CDR3 spells CASSAPGWNSETQYF. In nucleotides, the CDR3 is TGTGCCAGCAGTGCCCCAGGCTGGAACTCGGAGACCCAGTACTTC.

The rearrangement links TRBV6-5 to TRBJ1-1; 7 positions match TRBD1. Trimming cost V 6 bases and J 0 bases; bases outside gene matches: 4. Germline loops: CDR1 MNHEY, CDR2 SVGAGI. This CDR3 region has 14 residues. CDR3 loop: CASRMTGLNTEAFF. The CDR3 nucleotides read TGTGCCAGCAGGATGACAGGGCTGAACACTGAAGCTTTCTTT.

This clone was seen a handful of times. This chain connects TRBV4-2 to TRBJ1-2; 7 bases map to TRBD1. The CDR3 has 16 residues. Losses at the gene ends were 1 base for V and 0 bases for J; bases not matched to a gene: 5. Germline lookup yields CDR1 LGHNA and CDR2 YNFKEQ. CDR3 sequence (DNA): TGTGCCAGCAGCCAAGTGGGGACAGCGCCTAACTATGGCTACACCTTC. Translated: CASSQVGTAPNYGYTF.